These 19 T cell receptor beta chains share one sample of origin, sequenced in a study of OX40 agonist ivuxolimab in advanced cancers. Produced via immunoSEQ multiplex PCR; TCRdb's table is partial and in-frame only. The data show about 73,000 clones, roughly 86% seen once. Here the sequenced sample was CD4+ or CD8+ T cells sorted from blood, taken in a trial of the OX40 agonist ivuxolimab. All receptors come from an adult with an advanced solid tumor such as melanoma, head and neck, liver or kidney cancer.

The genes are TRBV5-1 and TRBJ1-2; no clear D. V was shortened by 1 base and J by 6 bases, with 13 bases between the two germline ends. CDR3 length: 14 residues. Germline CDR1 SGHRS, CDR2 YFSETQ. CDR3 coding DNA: TGCGCCAGCAGCTTGTCCCCAGGAGAAGATGGCTACACCTTC. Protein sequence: CASSLSPGEDGYTF.

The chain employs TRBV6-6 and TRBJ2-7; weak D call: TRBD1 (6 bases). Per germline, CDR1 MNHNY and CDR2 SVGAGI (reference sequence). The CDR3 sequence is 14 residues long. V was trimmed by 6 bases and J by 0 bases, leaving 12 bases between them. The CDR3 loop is CASRKTGSSYEQYF. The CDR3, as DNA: TGTGCCAGCAGAAAAACAGGGAGCTCCTACGAGCAGTACTTC.

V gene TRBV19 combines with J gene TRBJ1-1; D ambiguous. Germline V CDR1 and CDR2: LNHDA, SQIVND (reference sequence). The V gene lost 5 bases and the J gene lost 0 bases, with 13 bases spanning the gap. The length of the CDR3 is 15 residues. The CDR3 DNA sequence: TGTGCCAGTAGTCCGACCGCCAGGTTGAACACTGAAGCTTTCTTT. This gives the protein CASSPTARLNTEAFF.

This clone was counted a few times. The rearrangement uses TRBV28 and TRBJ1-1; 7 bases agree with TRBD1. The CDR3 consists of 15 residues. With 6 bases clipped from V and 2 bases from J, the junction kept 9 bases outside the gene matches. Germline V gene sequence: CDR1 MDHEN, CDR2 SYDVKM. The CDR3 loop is CASRGQTHLNTEAFF. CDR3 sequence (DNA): TGTGCCAGCAGGGGACAGACCCACTTAAACACTGAAGCTTTCTTT.

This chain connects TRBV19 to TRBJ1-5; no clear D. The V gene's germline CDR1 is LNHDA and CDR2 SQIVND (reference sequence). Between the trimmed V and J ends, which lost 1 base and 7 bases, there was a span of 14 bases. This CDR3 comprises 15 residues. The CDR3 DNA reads TGTGCCAGTAGTATAGCTGCAGGCAGCAGGCAGCCCCAGCATTTT. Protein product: CASSIAAGSRQPQHF.

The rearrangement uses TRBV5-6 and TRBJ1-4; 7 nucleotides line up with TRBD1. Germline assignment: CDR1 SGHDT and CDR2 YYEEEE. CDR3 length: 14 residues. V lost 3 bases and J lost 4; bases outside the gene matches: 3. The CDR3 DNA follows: TGTGCCAGCAGCTGGACAGGATATAATGAAAAACTGTTTTTT. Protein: CASSWTGYNEKLFF.

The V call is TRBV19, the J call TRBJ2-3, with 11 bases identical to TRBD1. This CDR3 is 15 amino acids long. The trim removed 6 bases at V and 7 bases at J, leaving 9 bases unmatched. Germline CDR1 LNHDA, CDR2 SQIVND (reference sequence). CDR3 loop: CASSPRTGGANTQYF. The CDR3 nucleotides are TGTGCCAGTAGCCCAAGGACAGGGGGCGCAAATACGCAGTATTTT.

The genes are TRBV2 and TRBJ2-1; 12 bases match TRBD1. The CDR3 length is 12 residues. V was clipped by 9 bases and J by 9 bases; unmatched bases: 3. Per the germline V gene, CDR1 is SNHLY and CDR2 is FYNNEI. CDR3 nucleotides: TGTGCCAGGGGGACAGGGGGCGGTGAGCAGTTCTTC. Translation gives CARGTGGGEQFF.

The CDR3 is CASYRGNYGYTF. The CDR3 DNA follows: TGTGCCAGCTACAGGGGGAACTATGGCTACACCTTC. The chain joins TRBV6-1 to TRBJ1-2, with 8 bases matching TRBD1. The junction had 1 base not matched to a gene; V was cut back by 8 bases and J by 2 bases. Germline assignment: CDR1 MNHNS and CDR2 SASEGT. The CDR3 covers 12 residues.

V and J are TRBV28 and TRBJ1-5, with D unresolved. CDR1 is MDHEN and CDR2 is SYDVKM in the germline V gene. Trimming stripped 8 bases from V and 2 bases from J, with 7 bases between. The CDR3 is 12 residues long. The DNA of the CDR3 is TGTGCCAGCGACCCGGGCAATCAGCCCCAGCATTTT. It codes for CASDPGNQPQHF.

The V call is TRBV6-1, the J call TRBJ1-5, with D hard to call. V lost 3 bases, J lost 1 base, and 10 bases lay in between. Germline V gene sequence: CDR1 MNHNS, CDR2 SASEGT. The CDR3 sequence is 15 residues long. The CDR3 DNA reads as TGTGCCAGCAGTGAGGCCGGCAACAGCAATCAGCCCCAGCATTTT. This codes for CASSEAGNSNQPQHF.

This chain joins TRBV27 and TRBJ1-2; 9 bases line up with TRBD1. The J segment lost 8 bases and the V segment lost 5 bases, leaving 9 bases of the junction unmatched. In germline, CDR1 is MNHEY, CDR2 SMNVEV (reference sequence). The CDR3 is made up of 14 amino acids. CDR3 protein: CASSLEQGAGGYTF. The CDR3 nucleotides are TGTGCCAGCAGTCTTGAACAGGGGGCGGGGGGCTACACCTTC.

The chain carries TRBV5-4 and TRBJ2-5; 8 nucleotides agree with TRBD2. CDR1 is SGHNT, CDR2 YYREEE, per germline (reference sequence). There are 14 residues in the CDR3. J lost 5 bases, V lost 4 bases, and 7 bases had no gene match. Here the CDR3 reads CASSPRGAEETQYF. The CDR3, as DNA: TGTGCCAGCAGCCCGCGGGGGGCGGAGGAGACCCAGTACTTC.

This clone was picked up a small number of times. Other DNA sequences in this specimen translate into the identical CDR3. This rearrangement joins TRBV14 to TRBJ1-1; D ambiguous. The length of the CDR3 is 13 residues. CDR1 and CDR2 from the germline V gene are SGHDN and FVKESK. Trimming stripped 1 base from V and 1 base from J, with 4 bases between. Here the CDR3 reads CASSQGQNTEAFF. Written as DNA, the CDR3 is TGTGCCAGCAGCCAAGGACAGAACACTGAAGCTTTCTTT.

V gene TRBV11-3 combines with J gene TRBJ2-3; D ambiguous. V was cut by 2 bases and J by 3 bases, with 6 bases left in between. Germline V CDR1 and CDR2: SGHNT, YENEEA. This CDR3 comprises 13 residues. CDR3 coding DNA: TGTGCCAGCAGCTTATCCCAAACAGATACGCAGTATTTT. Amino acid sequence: CASSLSQTDTQYF. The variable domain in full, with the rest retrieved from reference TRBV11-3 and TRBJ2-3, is EAGVVQSPRYKIIEKKQPVAFWCNPISGHNTLYWYLQNLGQGPELLIRYENEEAVDDSQLPKDRFSAERLKGVDSTLKIQPAELGDSAVYLCASSLSQTDTQYFGPGTRLTVL.

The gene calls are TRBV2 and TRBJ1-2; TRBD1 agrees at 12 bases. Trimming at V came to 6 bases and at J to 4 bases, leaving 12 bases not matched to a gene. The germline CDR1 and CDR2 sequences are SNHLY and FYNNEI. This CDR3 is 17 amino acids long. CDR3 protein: CASSPAGQGARAYGYTF. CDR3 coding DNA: TGTGCCAGCAGCCCAGCGGGACAGGGGGCAAGGGCCTATGGCTACACCTTC.

This CDR3 reads CASSPRGVYSPLHF. The CDR3 coding sequence is TGTGCCAGCAGTCCGAGAGGGGTTTATTCACCCCTCCACTTT. The rearrangement links TRBV6-6 to TRBJ1-6, with D possibly TRBD1 on 5 matching bases. Deletions cut 5 bases from V and 8 bases from J, with 13 bases between. The CDR3 loop spans 14 amino acids. CDR1 and CDR2 (germline): MNHNY, SVGAGI (reference sequence).

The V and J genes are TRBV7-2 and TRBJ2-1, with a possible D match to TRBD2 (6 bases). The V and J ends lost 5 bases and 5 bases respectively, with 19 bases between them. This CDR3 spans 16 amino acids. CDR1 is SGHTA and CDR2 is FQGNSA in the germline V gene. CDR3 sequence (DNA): TGTGCCAGCAGCCGAATCTCCGGGGGAAGGAACAATGAGCAGTTCTTC. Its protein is CASSRISGGRNNEQFF.

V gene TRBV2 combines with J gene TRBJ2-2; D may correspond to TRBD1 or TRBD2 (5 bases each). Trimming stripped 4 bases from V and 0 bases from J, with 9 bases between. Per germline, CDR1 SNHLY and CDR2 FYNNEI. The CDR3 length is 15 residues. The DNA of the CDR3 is TGTGCCAGCAGTGTAGAGGGGACGAACACCGGGGAGCTGTTTTTT. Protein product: CASSVEGTNTGELFF.